Listed below are T cell receptor beta chains from one sample, sequenced in a study of T cells after yellow fever vaccination. TCRdb re-analysed the 5' RACE reads in MiXCR, keeping a single row per CDR3 protein. This table has hundreds of thousands of distinct CDR3 sequences, 12% appearing once. This sample comprised PBMCs, obtained on the day of the yellow fever booster vaccination. These receptors were taken from a young man who received the YFV17D yellow fever vaccine. Each CDR3 is given without its conserved first and last residue. The order of the fields is CDR3 protein, J gene, V gene, CDR3 length.

CDR3aa: ASSSLWAGGTINEQF
j_gene: TRBJ2-1
v_gene: TRBV7-2
len: 15

CDR3aa: ASSLTGGLLGPQH
j_gene: TRBJ1-5
v_gene: TRBV7-2
len: 13

CDR3aa: AWEDRGYGYT
j_gene: TRBJ1-2
v_gene: TRBV30
len: 10

CDR3aa: ASTIGTGAPYEQY
j_gene: TRBJ2-7
v_gene: TRBV7-2
len: 13

CDR3aa: ASSPLERRISTDTQY
j_gene: TRBJ2-3
v_gene: TRBV3-1
len: 15

CDR3aa: SALRGAGELF
j_gene: TRBJ2-2
v_gene: TRBV20-1
len: 10

CDR3aa: ASSFGTGYTGELF
j_gene: TRBJ2-2
v_gene: TRBV11-2
len: 13

CDR3aa: ASSKLAGGPTGELF
j_gene: TRBJ2-2
v_gene: TRBV12-3/TRBV12-4
len: 14

CDR3aa: ASTPGLAGAGELF
j_gene: TRBJ2-2
v_gene: TRBV6-7
len: 13

CDR3aa: ASSNLGETQY
j_gene: TRBJ2-5
v_gene: TRBV27
len: 10

CDR3aa: SAAGTSGNEQF
j_gene: TRBJ2-1
v_gene: TRBV20-1
len: 11

CDR3aa: ASSIRFNNEQF
j_gene: TRBJ2-1
v_gene: TRBV19
len: 11

CDR3aa: ASSTGGLQWMGGYT
j_gene: TRBJ1-2
v_gene: TRBV5-1
len: 14

CDR3aa: ASSPTGVGNEQY
j_gene: TRBJ2-7
v_gene: TRBV18
len: 12

CDR3aa: ASSRRLEETQY
j_gene: TRBJ2-5
v_gene: TRBV19
len: 11

CDR3aa: ASSLGRASSGANVLT
j_gene: TRBJ2-6
v_gene: TRBV5-6
len: 15

CDR3aa: ASSLTPGGVEQF
j_gene: TRBJ2-1
v_gene: TRBV7-3
len: 12

CDR3aa: SAPGSYGYT
j_gene: TRBJ1-2
v_gene: TRBV20-1
len: 9

CDR3aa: ASSTRGSGANVLT
j_gene: TRBJ2-6
v_gene: TRBV27
len: 13

CDR3aa: ASSGAGPSTGELF
j_gene: TRBJ2-2
v_gene: TRBV27
len: 13

CDR3aa: ASSPRVGQVNTGELF
j_gene: TRBJ2-2
v_gene: TRBV7-2
len: 15

CDR3aa: ASSLRTGGWPDTQY
j_gene: TRBJ2-3
v_gene: TRBV28
len: 14

CDR3aa: ASSLQAVEY
j_gene: TRBJ2-5
v_gene: TRBV21-1
len: 9

CDR3aa: SDSPTGSSYNEQF
j_gene: TRBJ2-1
v_gene: TRBV29-1
len: 13

CDR3aa: ASNSQRETEAF
j_gene: TRBJ1-1
v_gene: TRBV5-1
len: 11

CDR3aa: ASRPGDSYEQY
j_gene: TRBJ2-7
v_gene: TRBV6-2/TRBV6-3
len: 11

CDR3aa: ASRRAGVYEQY
j_gene: TRBJ2-7
v_gene: TRBV6-2/TRBV6-3
len: 11

CDR3aa: ASSLDGPHANEQF
j_gene: TRBJ2-1
v_gene: TRBV5-1
len: 13

CDR3aa: ASSLVRENNSPLH
j_gene: TRBJ1-6
v_gene: TRBV5-1
len: 13

CDR3aa: ATSREPGGSSYNEQF
j_gene: TRBJ2-1
v_gene: TRBV15
len: 15

CDR3aa: ASSPPAGETQY
j_gene: TRBJ2-5
v_gene: TRBV5-6
len: 11

CDR3aa: ASRLLGPGETQY
j_gene: TRBJ2-5
v_gene: TRBV12-3/TRBV12-4
len: 12

CDR3aa: ASSLLTEQY
j_gene: TRBJ2-7
v_gene: TRBV5-4
len: 9

CDR3aa: ASSLPGQGVNQPQH
j_gene: TRBJ1-5
v_gene: TRBV28
len: 14

CDR3aa: SARTSAHAALEQY
j_gene: TRBJ2-7
v_gene: TRBV20-1
len: 13

CDR3aa: ASSLDQGALNTEAF
j_gene: TRBJ1-1
v_gene: TRBV5-1
len: 14

CDR3aa: ASSQDWTYNEQF
j_gene: TRBJ2-1
v_gene: TRBV3-1
len: 12

CDR3aa: SASLAREQF
j_gene: TRBJ2-1
v_gene: TRBV20-1
len: 9

CDR3aa: ASSVGGGPLETQY
j_gene: TRBJ2-5
v_gene: TRBV9
len: 13

CDR3aa: ASRQGATDTQY
j_gene: TRBJ2-3
v_gene: TRBV27
len: 11

CDR3aa: ASSSPRGTTPRGAGELF
j_gene: TRBJ2-2
v_gene: TRBV4-2
len: 17